Listed below are T cell receptor beta chains from one sample, sequenced in a study of T-cell reconstitution after alpha-beta-depleted transplantation in children. MiXCR, applied by TCRdb to the PCR reads, yields one record per CDR3 protein. The sample gives about 420,000 distinct CDR3 sequences, around 16% of which show up once; about 32% is in the top ten. The specimen comprised PBMCs, mostly from graft donor cells, sampled 360 days after TCRalphabeta/CD19-depleted stem cell transplant. All receptors derive from a boy younger than two who had a stem cell transplant for Wiskott-Aldrich syndrome, so the T cells may come from the graft donor. Both conserved end residues are part of each CDR3. Size is omitted from some rows. Given values are once, few, many or a class for expanded clones.

clone_size j_call v_call cdr3_aa
. TRBJ2-1 TRBV7-2 CASSLSFGQGAHNEQFF
. TRBJ2-5 TRBV7-9 CASSLVGTETQYF
few TRBJ2-1 TRBV24-1 CATSDYGTGGRADEQFF
few TRBJ2-5 TRBV7-9 CASSLITAQETQYF
. TRBJ2-7 TRBV4-1 CASSLRDRATEQYF
. TRBJ2-3 TRBV10-3 CAIRPTGSGVTDTQYF
few TRBJ2-2 TRBV24-1 CATSSATGELFF
many TRBJ2-7 TRBV10-3 CATKDRGYEQYF
. TRBJ2-1 TRBV24-1 CATSDLSADSSYNEQFF
many TRBJ2-1 TRBV3-1 CASSQVPENEQFF
. TRBJ2-2 TRBV6-2/TRBV6-3 CASLLSGADTGELFF
few TRBJ2-2 TRBV5-1 CASSDRTTGELFF
. TRBJ2-5 TRBV28 CASSFERIRVHQETQYF
. TRBJ2-7 TRBV12-3/TRBV12-4 CASSLRGLPFYEQYF
. TRBJ2-5 TRBV30 CAWSVRFQETQYF
few TRBJ2-2 TRBV3-1 CASSQPGTGTGELFF
few TRBJ2-3 TRBV3-1 CASSPKRRLAVNTDTQYF
. TRBJ2-7 TRBV20-1 CSASKEGVFPYEQYF
few TRBJ1-2 TRBV12-3/TRBV12-4 CASSLRLGRGYTF
. TRBJ2-1 TRBV2 CASSDRSGVLVEQFF
many TRBJ2-7 TRBV15 CATSRDPRASYEQYF
. TRBJ2-7 TRBV5-6 CASSLTLIVSYEQYF
. TRBJ2-6 TRBV7-2 CASSLEQYANVLTF
few TRBJ2-7 TRBV12-3/TRBV12-4 CASRVFGSSYEQYF
few TRBJ1-2 TRBV9 CASSVGQGTISF
few TRBJ2-1 TRBV12-5 CASGSGASQFF
. TRBJ1-1 TRBV6-2/TRBV6-3 CASSYGLAFF
. TRBJ2-5 TRBV18 CASSPMPFQETQYF
. TRBJ1-2 TRBV7-6 CASSLIPDYGYTF
. TRBJ2-7 TRBV6-2/TRBV6-3 CASSRAVGTGTYEQYF
. TRBJ2-1 TRBV20-1 CSARRGLYNEQFF
. TRBJ2-3 TRBV3-1 CASSQVASSYRFTDTQYF
few TRBJ2-1 TRBV11-2 CASSPRTSKSSYNEQFF
few TRBJ1-1 TRBV10-2 CASSESWDTEAFF
. TRBJ2-1 TRBV12-5 CASGLVGNLGEQFF
few TRBJ2-3 TRBV24-1 CATSDPGRGPADTQYF
. TRBJ2-5 TRBV15 CATSRDWDYLQETQYF
few TRBJ2-7 TRBV6-1 CASSRRLTGGPYNEQYF
. TRBJ1-6 TRBV6-5 CASSYGPGLNSPLHF
. TRBJ2-5 TRBV12-3/TRBV12-4 CASSFWTEETQYF
. TRBJ2-1 TRBV15 CATSRDSPTGGMRVQSYNEQFF